These 18 T cell receptor beta chains were sequenced from one sample in a study of cytomegalovirus exposure and HLA in healthy donors. The PCR ran on 60 Vbeta and 13 Jbeta primers. Assay: immunoSEQ multiplex PCR; the TCRdb copy retains only in-frame clones and omits some. Among about 150,000 clones listed, approximately 79% were seen once. Source material: PBMCs. The source of these receptors is a male donor in good health and CMV-seronegative.

This clone was observed a single time. The V call is TRBV19, the J call TRBJ2-7; D is perhaps TRBD2 (5 bases). The V gene's germline CDR1 is LNHDA and CDR2 SQIVND (reference sequence). The CDR3 runs 14 residues. The V end lost 6 bases, the J end lost 2 bases, and 14 bases lay between the germline ends. The CDR3 DNA follows: TGTGCCAGTAGCCTACTAGTCGGTCCCTACGAGCAGTACTTC. It yields the protein CASSLLVGPYEQYF.

The chain links TRBV6-5 to TRBJ1-4; tentatively, D is TRBD1 (5 bases). V was clipped by 4 bases and J by 8 bases, with 14 bases between them. CDR1 is MNHEY and CDR2 is SVGAGI in the germline V gene. The CDR3 extends over 14 amino acids. The CDR3 loop reads CASSLATVAEKLFF. Here the CDR3 DNA reads TGTGCCAGCAGTTTGGCGACAGTAGCCGAAAAACTGTTTTTT.

This chain uses TRBV11-2 with TRBJ2-5, with a tentative D call TRBD2 (6 bases). CDR3 length: 14 amino acids. Trimming shortened V by 0 bases and J by 5 bases, and 10 bases separated the two germline ends. The V gene's germline CDR1 is SGHAT and CDR2 FQNNGV. This CDR3 is CASSLEWGEETQYF. In DNA form, the CDR3 reads TGTGCCAGCAGCTTAGAGTGGGGGGAGGAGACCCAGTACTTC. The full variable domain, its missing parts supplied by reference TRBV11-2 and TRBJ2-5, is EAGVAQSPRYKIIEKRQSVAFWCNPISGHATLYWYQQILGQGPKLLIQFQNNGVVDDSQLPKDRFSAERLKGVDSTLKIQPAKLEDSAVYLCASSLEWGEETQYFGPGTRLLVL.

V usage is TRBV7-3 and J usage is TRBJ1-1, with D unclear. The CDR3 covers 13 residues. V was cut by 6 bases and J by 2 bases, with 10 bases left in between. Germline loops: CDR1 SGHTA, CDR2 FQGTGA. The CDR3 nucleotides are TGTGCCAGCAGTATCGCAGAAAACACTGAAGCTTTCTTT. It codes for CASSIAENTEAFF.

Only a few counts were recorded for this clone. The chain is built from TRBV5-1 and TRBJ2-3; tentatively, D is TRBD2 (5 bases). The V gene's germline CDR1 is SGHRS and CDR2 YFSETQ. There are 18 residues in the CDR3. V lost 4 bases, J lost 0 bases, and 21 bases lay in between. The DNA for the CDR3 is TGCGCCAGCAGCGCCGGGATTCTAGGCTCTGGGAGCACAGATACGCAGTATTTT. As protein: CASSAGILGSGSTDTQYF.

A remark on this clone: Relative to the germline gene, one junction end is altered; a read error may explain this. The V call is TRBV19, the J call TRBJ2-5; TRBD2 aligns across 12 bases. From germline, CDR1 is LNHDA and CDR2 SQIVND (reference sequence). The CDR3 length is 15 residues. CDR3 sequence: CTSSRTSGEVETQYF. CDR3 nucleotides: TGTACCAGTAGTAGGACTAGCGGGGAGGTTGAGACCCAGTACTTC.

The rearrangement links TRBV4-3 to TRBJ2-5; 8 positions agree with TRBD2. The J call is in doubt because the DNA end fits TRBJ2-7 better. This CDR3 spans 15 amino acids. Germline CDR1 and CDR2: LGHNA and YSLEER. The CDR3 protein is CASSRVRGATYEQYF. DNA of the CDR3: TGCGCCAGCAGCCGAGTGCGGGGGGCGACCTACGAGCAGTACTTC.

V gene TRBV27 combines with J gene TRBJ1-1; a possible D gene is TRBD1 (5 bases). This CDR3 contains 15 residues. Trimming stripped 5 bases from V and 4 bases from J, with 17 bases between. Germline CDR1 and CDR2: MNHEY and SMNVEV (reference sequence). CDR3 in DNA: TGTGCCAGCAGTCCCCCGGACATACGGGCCACTGAAGCTTTCTTT. As protein: CASSPPDIRATEAFF.

The chain is built from TRBV7-2 and TRBJ2-7, with D possibly TRBD2 on 6 matching bases. V lost 8 bases, J lost 0 bases, and 11 bases lay in between. Germline assignment: CDR1 SGHTA and CDR2 FQGNSA. There are 13 residues in the CDR3. CDR3 sequence: CASGRGYSYEQYF. The CDR3 nucleotides read TGTGCCAGCGGGCGGGGATACTCCTACGAGCAGTACTTC.

V and J are TRBV7-2 and TRBJ1-1; the match to TRBD1 covers 8 bases. This CDR3 has 16 residues. Germline V gene sequence: CDR1 SGHTA, CDR2 FQGNSA. With 2 bases clipped from V and 5 bases from J, the junction kept 10 bases outside the gene matches. CDR3 in DNA: TGTGCCAGCAGCTTAAGGCAGGGGGCCAGTGGGACTGAAGCTTTCTTT. Encoded protein: CASSLRQGASGTEAFF.

This clone occurred once. The chain combines TRBV6-5 with TRBJ2-7, with 7 positions matching TRBD2. Germline V gene lookup returns CDR1 MNHEY and CDR2 SVGAGI. Losses at the gene ends were 5 bases for V and 2 bases for J; bases not matched to a gene: 6. CDR3 length: 14 amino acids. DNA of the CDR3: TGTGCCAGCAGTCTCGGGACTACCCCCTACGAGCAGTACTTC. This gives the protein CASSLGTTPYEQYF.

The chain has TRBV18 and TRBJ2-5; a possible D gene is TRBD1 (5 bases). The CDR3 sequence is 16 residues long. In germline, CDR1 is KGHSH, CDR2 LQKENI. V was pared by 1 base and J by 4 bases, with 16 bases between. CDR3 DNA: TGTGCCAGCTCACCACAGGGGAAGGGTGGTTCAGAGACCCAGTACTTC. It translates to CASSPQGKGGSETQYF.

This sequence joins TRBV9 and TRBJ2-7, with a possible D match to TRBD2 (6 bases). CDR3 length: 14 residues. Trimming took 1 base from V and 2 from J, leaving 10 bases between them. Germline assignment: CDR1 SGDLS and CDR2 YYNGEE. The CDR3 bases are TGTGCCAGCAGCGTAAGTGGAGGGACCTACGAGCAGTACTTC. This codes for CASSVSGGTYEQYF.

This clone was seen only a few times. The V and J genes are TRBV4-3 and TRBJ1-1, with D maybe TRBD1 (6 bases). The V and J ends lost 0 bases and 1 base respectively, with 9 bases between them. The CDR3 spans 15 residues. Germline loops: CDR1 LGHNA, CDR2 YSLEER. DNA for the CDR3: TGCGCCAGCAGCCAAGACGGGACACAGAACACTGAAGCTTTCTTT. This gives the protein CASSQDGTQNTEAFF.

The chain combines TRBV10-3 with TRBJ1-1, with 7 bases matching TRBD1. CDR1 ENHRY and CDR2 SYGVKD come from the germline V gene. The CDR3 length is 13 residues. The trim removed 2 bases at V and 9 bases at J, leaving 6 bases unmatched. CDR3 DNA sequence: TGTGCCATCAGTGAGCCTACAGGGGTTAAAGCTTTCTTT. Its translation is CAISEPTGVKAFF.

J is TRBJ2-4 and V is TRBV18; 7 nucleotides agree with TRBD1. Per germline, CDR1 KGHSH and CDR2 LQKENI. V shed 6 bases and J 8 bases; nucleotides not matched to a gene: 22. This CDR3 contains 18 residues. CDR3 DNA: TGTGCCAGCTCTTCGTGGATCGAACGGACAGGACCTTCGGACATTCAGTACTTC. Amino acids: CASSSWIERTGPSDIQYF.

The CDR3 protein is CASSMGHPTDTQYF. The CDR3 region has the DNA TGTGCCAGTAGTATGGGGCACCCCACAGATACGCAGTATTTT. This chain joins TRBV19 and TRBJ2-3; D is perhaps TRBD1 (5 bases). Trimming removed 3 bases at V and 2 bases at J, with 9 bases between. Germline V CDR1 and CDR2: LNHDA, SQIVND (reference sequence). This CDR3 has 14 residues.

As for this clone: The germline gene is not matched at one end of the junction; a read error may be the cause. This chain uses TRBV7-9 with TRBJ2-7; a weak D match, TRBD1 (5 bases). The CDR3 sequence is 15 residues long. Germline CDR1 is SEHNR and CDR2 is FQNEAQ (reference sequence). CDR3 region: CSSSLNRQGMDEQYF. The CDR3 coding sequence is TGTTCCAGCAGCTTAAATAGGCAGGGAATGGACGAGCAGTACTTC.